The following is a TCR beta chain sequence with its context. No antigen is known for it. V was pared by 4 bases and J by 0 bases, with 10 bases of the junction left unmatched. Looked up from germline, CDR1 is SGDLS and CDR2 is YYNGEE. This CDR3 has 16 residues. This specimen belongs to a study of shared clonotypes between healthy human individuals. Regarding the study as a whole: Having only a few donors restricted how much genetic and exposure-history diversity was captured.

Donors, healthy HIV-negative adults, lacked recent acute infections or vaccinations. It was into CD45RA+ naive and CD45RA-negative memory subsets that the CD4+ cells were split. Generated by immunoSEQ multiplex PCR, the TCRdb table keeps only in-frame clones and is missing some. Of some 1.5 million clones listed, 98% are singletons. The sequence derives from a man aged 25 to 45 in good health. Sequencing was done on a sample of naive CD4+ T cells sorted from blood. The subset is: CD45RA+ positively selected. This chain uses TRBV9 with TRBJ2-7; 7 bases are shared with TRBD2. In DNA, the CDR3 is TGTGCCAGCAGCAGCAAGGGCGGGAGATTCTCCTACGAGCAGTACTTC. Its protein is CASSSKGGRFSYEQYF.